The 22 T cell receptor beta chains below all came from one sample that was sequenced in a study of T cells in Graves' hyperthyroidism and ophthalmopathy. Amplification targeted TCR beta CDR3 regions from RNA transcripts. Carried out on the TCR CDR3, a first-round RT-PCR used the HTBI primer set. TCRdb reanalysed the multiplex PCR reads using MiXCR and keeps one entry per CDR3 protein. This table holds nearly 750,000 distinct CDR3 sequences, 30% to 40% found once. The sequenced sample consisted of blood. The source of these receptors is a woman aged 40 to 49 with Graves' hyperthyroidism.

J is TRBJ2-5 and V is TRBV5-8; 8 positions agree with TRBD1. CDR1 and CDR2 (germline): SGHTS, YDEGEE. The CDR3 loop spans 14 amino acids. V shed 3 bases, J shed 7 bases, and the junction held 8 bases outside the gene matches. CDR3 DNA: TGTGCCAGCAGCTCGGACAGGGAAGTATGGACCCAGTACTTC. Translated, it gives CASSSDREVWTQYF.

This clonotype was detected only a few times. The CDR3 coding sequence is TGTGCCATCAGTGTTAGGAGGGAGAGGGACAATGAGCAGTTCTTC. This gives the protein CAISVRRERDNEQFF. J is TRBJ2-1 and V is TRBV10-3; D is possibly TRBD2 (6 bases). This CDR3 has 15 residues. V gave up 4 bases and J gave up 5 bases, with 15 bases separating them. Germline CDR1 ENHRY, CDR2 SYGVKD.

For this clonotype: No conserved phenylalanine or tryptophan ends this CDR3, so it is likely a read error. The DNA is left out, because the CDR3 cannot be placed on it with certainty; the CDR3 is given as TCRdb lists it. V is TRBV7-2 and J is TRBJ2-5. CDR1 and CDR2 (germline): SGHTA, FQGNSA. The CDR3 numbers 8 amino acids, ends counted. The CDR3 sequence is CASSLDPE.

The chain has TRBV2 and TRBJ1-5, with no clear D. The V end lost 5 bases, the J end lost 5 bases, and 16 bases lay between the germline ends. Germline CDR1 reads SNHLY; CDR2 reads FYNNEI. CDR3 length equals 15 residues. The CDR3 nucleotides are TGTGCCAGCAGTTACGGAACGGGAGGTCATCAGCCCCAGCATTTT. As protein: CASSYGTGGHQPQHF. Full variable domain (rest looked up from reference TRBV2 and TRBJ1-5): EPEVTQTPSHQVTQMGQEVILRCVPISNHLYFYWYRQILGQKVEFLVSFYNNEISEKSEIFDDQFSVERPDGSNFTLKIRSTKLEDSAMYFCASSYGTGGHQPQHFGDGTRLSIL.

The V gene is TRBV2, the J gene TRBJ2-5, with TRBD2 matching 11 bases. The CDR3 covers 16 residues. Per the germline V gene, CDR1 is SNHLY and CDR2 is FYNNEI. The V gene end was trimmed by 6 bases and the J gene end by 4 bases; junction bases not matched to a gene: 10. CDR3 in amino acids: CASSDTSGGLGETQYF. The CDR3 nucleotides are TGTGCCAGCAGCGACACTAGCGGGGGCTTAGGAGAGACCCAGTACTTC.

This clonotype was counted only a few times. The V call is TRBV20-1, the J call TRBJ2-2, with a weak D call TRBD1 (5 bases). Germline assignment: CDR1 DFQATT and CDR2 SNEGSKA (reference sequence). Trimming took off 4 bases at V and 2 bases at J, with 11 bases between the two ends. The CDR3 has 14 amino acids. CDR3 in DNA: TGCAGTGCTAAGACAGCGTATAACACCGGGGAGCTGTTTTTT. Residues: CSAKTAYNTGELFF.

This clonotype has only a few counts. This sequence joins TRBV10-3 and TRBJ1-5; D is uncertain. CDR1 is ENHRY and CDR2 is SYGVKD in the germline V gene. The CDR3 length is 13 residues. V dropped 4 bases and J dropped 3 bases, with 7 bases sitting between them. CDR3 in DNA: TGTGCCATCAGTGCAGACTCCAATCAGCCCCAGCATTTT. It yields the protein CAISADSNQPQHF.

This rearrangement joins TRBV29-1 to TRBJ1-2; 8 bases align to TRBD1. CDR3 size: 12 residues. Trimming at V came to 8 bases and at J to 0 bases, leaving 2 bases not matched to a gene. Germline CDR1 SQVTM, CDR2 ANQGSEA. The CDR3 bases are TGCAGCCGGGACAGGACTAACTATGGCTACACCTTC. It encodes CSRDRTNYGYTF. The variable domain in full, completed from reference TRBV29-1 and TRBJ1-2, reads SAVISQKPSRDICQRGTSLTIQCQVDSQVTMMFWYRQQPGQSLTLIATANQGSEATYESGFVIDKFPISRPNLTFSTLTVSNMSPEDSSIYLCSRDRTNYGYTFGSGTRLTVV.

J is TRBJ1-1 and V is TRBV7-8, with D possibly matching TRBD1 (6 bases). The CDR3 totals 15 residues. V was shortened by 5 bases and J by 11 bases, with 24 bases between the two germline ends. Germline V CDR1 and CDR2: SGHVS, FQNEAQ. The CDR3 here is CASSPVGTPFTQAFF. The DNA for the CDR3 is TGTGCCAGCAGCCCGGTGGGGACACCCTTTACGCAGGCTTTCTTT.

The chain couples TRBV10-3 to TRBJ2-3; 9 nucleotides line up with TRBD1. The CDR3 has 14 amino acids. Looked up from germline, CDR1 is ENHRY and CDR2 is SYGVKD. Losses at the gene ends were 6 bases for V and 3 bases for J; bases not matched to a gene: 4. The CDR3 here is CAIRQGAGTDTQYF. CDR3 nucleotide sequence: TGTGCCATCAGACAGGGGGCAGGGACAGATACGCAGTATTTT.

V is TRBV7-9 and J is TRBJ1-2; 9 nucleotides agree with TRBD1. This CDR3 is built from 16 residues. J lost 8 bases, V lost 0 bases, and 10 bases had no gene match. The germline gives CDR1 SEHNR, CDR2 FQNEAQ (reference sequence). CDR3: CASSLAGQGVQKGYTF. CDR3 DNA sequence: TGTGCCAGCAGCTTAGCGGGACAGGGAGTACAGAAGGGCTACACCTTC.

The rearrangement uses TRBV2 and TRBJ1-1; the D gene is possibly TRBD1 (5 bases). In germline, CDR1 is SNHLY, CDR2 FYNNEI. The CDR3 runs 16 residues. Trimming shortened V by 5 bases and J by 3 bases, and 19 bases separated the two germline ends. Here the CDR3 DNA reads TGTGCCAGCAGTCTCCGGCAGGGTCCCCCCTACACTGAAGCTTTCTTT. It encodes CASSLRQGPPYTEAFF.

The chain carries TRBV14 and TRBJ1-4; D remains unclear. Trimming removed 5 bases at V and 7 bases at J, with 8 bases between. Germline V gene lookup returns CDR1 SGHDN and CDR2 FVKESK. CDR3 length: 12 amino acids. The CDR3 loop is CASSNSFEKLFF. For the CDR3, the DNA is TGTGCCAGCAGCAATTCGTTTGAAAAACTGTTTTTT.

The chain joins TRBV5-6 to TRBJ2-7; maybe TRBD2 (5 bases). CDR1 and CDR2 (germline): SGHDT, YYEEEE. V shed 3 bases and J shed 7 bases, with 8 bases lying between them. The CDR3 covers 11 residues. The CDR3 nucleotides read TGTGCCAGCAGCTCCTCGGGAGAGCAGTACTTC. Amino acids: CASSSSGEQYF.

The chain couples TRBV24-1 to TRBJ2-2, with 8 positions matching TRBD1. The CDR3 contains 16 residues. Germline V gene data show CDR1 as KGHDR and CDR2 as SFDVKD. Unmatched junction bases numbered 5, after V lost 4 bases and J lost 2 bases. CDR3 DNA: TGTGCCACCAGTGAAATAGGACAGGGAAACACCGGGGAGCTGTTTTTT. It translates to CATSEIGQGNTGELFF.

This clonotype was counted only a few times. The gene calls are TRBV20-1 and TRBJ1-6; D is undetermined. V gave up 3 bases and J gave up 0 bases, with 18 bases separating them. Germline CDR1 DFQATT, CDR2 SNEGSKA (reference sequence). This CDR3 region has 18 residues. The CDR3 bases are TGCAGTGCTAGGAGCCCTTACAAGGCGAGCTCCTATAATTCACCCCTCCACTTT. It translates to CSARSPYKASSYNSPLHF.

The chain links TRBV7-3 to TRBJ1-2; 9 bases are a match to TRBD1. V lost 4 bases and J lost 6; bases outside the gene matches: 9. Germline loops: CDR1 SGHTA, CDR2 FQGTGA. There are 15 residues in the CDR3. The CDR3 spells CASSSGTGIRDGYTF. The DNA of the CDR3 is TGTGCCAGCAGCTCCGGGACAGGGATTAGGGATGGCTACACCTTC.

This sequence joins TRBV10-3 and TRBJ2-6; TRBD1 might be the D (5 bases). CDR1 and CDR2 (germline): ENHRY, SYGVKD. V lost 4 bases, J lost 4 bases, and 5 bases lay in between. There are 13 residues in the CDR3. CDR3 nucleotides: TGTGCCATCAGTGGACAGGGGGCCAACGTCCTGACTTTC. Translating gives CAISGQGANVLTF.

The chain couples TRBV20-1 to TRBJ2-2, with 9 bases that match TRBD2. The germline CDR1 and CDR2 sequences are DFQATT and SNEGSKA (reference sequence). With V trimmed by 0 bases and J by 5 bases, 7 bases remained unmatched. CDR3 length equals 16 residues. CDR3 protein: CSAREPLSGGTGELFF. Written as DNA, the CDR3 is TGCAGTGCTAGAGAGCCCCTTAGCGGGGGAACCGGGGAGCTGTTTTTT.

This clonotype appeared many times. One end of the junction is discordant with germline, which a read error may explain. The rearrangement uses TRBV19 and TRBJ1-2, with D maybe TRBD1 (5 bases). The germline V gene encodes CDR1 LNHDA and CDR2 SQIVND (reference sequence). The CDR3 is made up of 12 amino acids. CDR3 bases: TGCGCCAGCAGTGAGGGGAACTATGGCTACACCTTC. It is translated as CASSEGNYGYTF.

For this clonotype: One end of the junction varies from germline; a read error may be responsible. V usage is TRBV5-1 and J usage is TRBJ2-7; 7 bases align to TRBD2. Per the germline V gene, CDR1 is SGHRS and CDR2 is YFSETQ. CDR3 length: 16 amino acids. CDR3 in DNA: TGCGCCAGCAGCTTACCCCCTCGGGGGGTACCCTACGGGCAGTACTTC. This encodes CASSLPPRGVPYGQYF.

For this clonotype: Germline and junction disagree at one end, which may indicate a read error. The chain uses TRBV10-3 and TRBJ2-2; 10 bases are a match to TRBD1. Germline V gene sequence: CDR1 ENHRY, CDR2 SYGVKD. The CDR3 contains 14 residues. CDR3 region: CASSEGTGAGELFF. CDR3 bases: TGTGCCAGCAGTGAGGGGACAGGGGCCGGGGAGCTGTTTTTT.